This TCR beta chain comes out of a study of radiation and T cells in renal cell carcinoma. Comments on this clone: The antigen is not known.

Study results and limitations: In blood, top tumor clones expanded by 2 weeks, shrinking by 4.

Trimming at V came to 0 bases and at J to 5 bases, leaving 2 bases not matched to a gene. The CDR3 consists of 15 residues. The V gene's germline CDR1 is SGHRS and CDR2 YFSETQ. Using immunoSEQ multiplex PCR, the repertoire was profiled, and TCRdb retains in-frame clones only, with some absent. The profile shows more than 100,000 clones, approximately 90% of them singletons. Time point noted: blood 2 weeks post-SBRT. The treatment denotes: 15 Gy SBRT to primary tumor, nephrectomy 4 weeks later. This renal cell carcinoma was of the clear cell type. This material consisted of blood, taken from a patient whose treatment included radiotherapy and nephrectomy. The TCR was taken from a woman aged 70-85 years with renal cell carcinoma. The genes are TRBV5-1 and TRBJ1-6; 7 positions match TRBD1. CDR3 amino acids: CASSLAGGDNSPLHF. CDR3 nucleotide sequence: TGCGCCAGCAGCTTGGCAGGGGGGGATAATTCACCCCTCCACTTT.